The clone carrying this T cell receptor (beta chain) was detected a few times. The sample comes from a study of CD8 T cells in ankylosing spondylitis. CDR3 length equals 11 residues. V dropped 6 bases and J dropped 4 bases, with 6 bases sitting between them. Looked up from germline, CDR1 is MNHEY and CDR2 is SVGAGI. TCRdb re-called the 5' RACE reads with MiXCR, one entry per CDR3 protein. The sample has fewer than 250,000 distinct CDR3 sequences, under 35% seen once. This clonotype was sampled from a male donor with ankylosing spondylitis or in good health (not recorded which). The sample taken for sequencing was blood, either unsorted or a sorted T cell fraction (not recorded which). The rearrangement joins TRBV6-5 to TRBJ2-5; D call uncertain. Written as DNA, the CDR3 is TGTGCCAGCAGGCAGATAGAGACCCAGTACTTC. Amino acid sequence: CASRQIETQYF.